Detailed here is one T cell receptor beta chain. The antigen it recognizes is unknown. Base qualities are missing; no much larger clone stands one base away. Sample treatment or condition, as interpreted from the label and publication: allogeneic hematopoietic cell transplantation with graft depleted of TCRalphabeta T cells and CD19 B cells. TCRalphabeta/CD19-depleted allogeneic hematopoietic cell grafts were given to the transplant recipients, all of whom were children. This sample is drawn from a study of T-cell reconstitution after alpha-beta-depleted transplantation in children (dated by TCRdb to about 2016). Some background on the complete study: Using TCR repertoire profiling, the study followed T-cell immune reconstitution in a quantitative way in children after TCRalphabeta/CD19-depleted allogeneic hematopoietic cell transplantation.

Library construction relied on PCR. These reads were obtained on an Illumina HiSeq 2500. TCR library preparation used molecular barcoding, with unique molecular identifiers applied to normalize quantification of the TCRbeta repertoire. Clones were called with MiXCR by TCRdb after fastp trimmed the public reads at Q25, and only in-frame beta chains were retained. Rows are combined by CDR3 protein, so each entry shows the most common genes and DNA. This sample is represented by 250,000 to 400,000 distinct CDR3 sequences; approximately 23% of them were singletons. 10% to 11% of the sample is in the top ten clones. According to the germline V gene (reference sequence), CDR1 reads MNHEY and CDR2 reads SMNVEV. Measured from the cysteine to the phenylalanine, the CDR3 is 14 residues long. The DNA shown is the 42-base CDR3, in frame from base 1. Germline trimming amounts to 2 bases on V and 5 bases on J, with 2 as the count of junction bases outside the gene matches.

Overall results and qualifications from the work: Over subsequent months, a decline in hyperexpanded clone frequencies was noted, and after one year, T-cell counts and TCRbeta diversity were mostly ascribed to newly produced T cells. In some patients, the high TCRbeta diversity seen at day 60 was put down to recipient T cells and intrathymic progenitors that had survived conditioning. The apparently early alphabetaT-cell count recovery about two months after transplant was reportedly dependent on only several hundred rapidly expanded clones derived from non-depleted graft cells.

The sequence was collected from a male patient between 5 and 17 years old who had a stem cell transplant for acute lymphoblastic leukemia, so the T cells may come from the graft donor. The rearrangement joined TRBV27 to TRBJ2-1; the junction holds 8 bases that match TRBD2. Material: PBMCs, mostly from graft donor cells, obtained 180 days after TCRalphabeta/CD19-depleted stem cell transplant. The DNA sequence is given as TGTGCCAGCAGTTTAAGGCGGGGGGACAATGAGCAGTTCTTC. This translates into CASSLRRGDNEQFF.